Shown below are 4 T cell receptor beta chains from a single sample sequenced in a study of shared clonotypes between healthy human individuals. Here immunoSEQ multiplex PCR was the method, and the copy in TCRdb shows in-frame clones only, minus some. The data contain approximately 1,000,000 clones, approximately 80% of them singletons. Sequences were obtained from memory CD4+ T cells from PBMCs. Subset indicated: CD45RA-negative fraction. The receptor set was obtained from a man aged 18 to 30 in good health. Some clones in this sample may be carry-over from other donors' samples.

The gene calls are TRBV9 and TRBJ2-5, with 11 bases that match TRBD2. CDR3 length: 15 residues. Germline CDR1 and CDR2: SGDLS and YYNGEE. The J segment lost 2 bases and the V segment lost 3 bases, leaving 3 bases of the junction unmatched. The CDR3 region is CASSARLAGQETQYF. CDR3 bases: TGTGCCAGCAGCGCCCGACTAGCGGGGCAAGAGACCCAGTACTTC.

V is TRBV27 and J is TRBJ2-1; 10 bases line up with TRBD2. Germline assignment: CDR1 MNHEY and CDR2 SMNVEV (reference sequence). The V gene end was trimmed by 3 bases and the J gene end by 8 bases; junction bases not matched to a gene: 7. This CDR3 is 15 amino acids long. The CDR3 is CASSFRLAGWYEQFF. CDR3 nucleotide sequence: TGTGCCAGCAGTTTTCGACTAGCGGGTTGGTATGAGCAGTTCTTC.

With regard to this clone: One base separates it from a far larger clone, so it is likely a read error. Other DNA sequences within the sample encode an identical CDR3. The V gene is TRBV6-5, the J gene TRBJ1-5; 9 nucleotides align to TRBD1. Germline CDR1 MNHEY, CDR2 SVGAGI. This CDR3 has 13 residues. With 6 bases clipped from V and 4 bases from J, the junction kept 1 base outside the gene matches. CDR3 in DNA: TGTGCCAGCAGGGGGACAGGGAATCAGCCCCAGCATTTT. Encoded protein: CASRGTGNQPQHF.

This rearrangement joins TRBV18 to TRBJ2-6; no clear D. Trimming took off 8 bases at V and 4 bases at J, with 15 bases between the two ends. The length of the CDR3 is 15 residues. Germline V gene data show CDR1 as KGHSH and CDR2 as LQKENI. CDR3 sequence reads: CASRLTAAGANVLTF. The CDR3 coding sequence is TGTGCCAGCCGACTTACAGCAGCCGGGGCCAACGTCCTGACTTTC. The whole variable domain, filled in from reference TRBV18 and TRBJ2-6, reads NAGVMQNPRHLVRRRGQEARLRCSPMKGHSHVYWYRQLPEEGLKFMVYLQKENIIDESGMPKERFSAEFPKEGPSILRIQQVVRGDSAAYFCASRLTAAGANVLTFGAGSRLTVL.